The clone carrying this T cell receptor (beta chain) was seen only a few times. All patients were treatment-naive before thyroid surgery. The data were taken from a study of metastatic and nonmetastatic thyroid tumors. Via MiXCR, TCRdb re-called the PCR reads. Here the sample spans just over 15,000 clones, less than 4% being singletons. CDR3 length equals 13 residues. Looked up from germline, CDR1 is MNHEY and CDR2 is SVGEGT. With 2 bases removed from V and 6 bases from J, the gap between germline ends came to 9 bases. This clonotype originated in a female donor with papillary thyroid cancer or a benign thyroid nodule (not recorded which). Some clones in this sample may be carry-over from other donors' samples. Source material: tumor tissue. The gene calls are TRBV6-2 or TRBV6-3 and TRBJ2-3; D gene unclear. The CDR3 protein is CASSYTKGDTQYF. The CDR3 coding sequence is TGTGCCAGCAGTTACACGAAAGGGGATACGCAGTATTTT.